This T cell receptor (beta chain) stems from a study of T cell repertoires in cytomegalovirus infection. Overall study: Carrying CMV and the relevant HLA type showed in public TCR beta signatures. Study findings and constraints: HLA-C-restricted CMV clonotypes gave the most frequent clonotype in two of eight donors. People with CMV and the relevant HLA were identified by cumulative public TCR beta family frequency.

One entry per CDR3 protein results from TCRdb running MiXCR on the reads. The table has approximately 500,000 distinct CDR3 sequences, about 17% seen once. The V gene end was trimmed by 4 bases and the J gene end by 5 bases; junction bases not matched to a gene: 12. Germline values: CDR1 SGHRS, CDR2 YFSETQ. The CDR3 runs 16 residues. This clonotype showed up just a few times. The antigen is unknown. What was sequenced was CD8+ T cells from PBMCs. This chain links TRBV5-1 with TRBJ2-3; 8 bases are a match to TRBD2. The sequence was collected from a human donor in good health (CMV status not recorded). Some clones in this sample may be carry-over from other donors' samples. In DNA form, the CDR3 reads TGCGCCAGCAGCCTGACTTCAGCGGGAGTGTTAGATACGCAGTATTTT. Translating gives CASSLTSAGVLDTQYF.